A single sample gave rise to the 18 T cell receptor beta chains below, sequenced in a study of CD8+ T cells in alopecia areata. Reverse transcription of extracted RNA yielded cDNA, which provided the sequencing template. Sequencing used immunoSEQ multiplex PCR; TCRdb keeps in-frame clones, though not all of them. The table shows around 140,000 clones, with roughly 52% occurring only once. Regarding treatment: oral pan-JAK inhibitor, 5-10 mg twice daily. Here the sequenced sample was CD8+ T cells sorted from blood, taken at week 4, from a patient treated with tofacitinib. The receptor source for this set is a human donor with alopecia areata.

The V call is TRBV9, the J call TRBJ2-5; D remains ambiguous. With 0 bases removed from V and 2 bases from J, the gap between germline ends came to 8 bases. The CDR3 sequence is 14 residues long. Germline CDR1 and CDR2: SGDLS and YYNGEE. CDR3 region: CASSVEPAQETQYF. In DNA form, the CDR3 reads TGTGCCAGCAGCGTAGAGCCGGCGCAAGAGACCCAGTACTTC. Full variable domain (remainder filled in from reference TRBV9 and TRBJ2-5): DSGVTQTPKHLITATGQRVTLRCSPRSGDLSVYWYQQSLDQGLQFLIQYYNGEERAKGNILERFSAQQFPDLHSELNLSSLELGDSALYFCASSVEPAQETQYFGPGTRLLVL.

This rearrangement joins TRBV27 to TRBJ2-3; D gene uncertain. Germline V gene data show CDR1 as MNHEY and CDR2 as SMNVEV (reference sequence). The CDR3 is made up of 17 amino acids. V lost 5 bases, J lost 1 base, and 19 bases lay in between. CDR3 loop: CASSRVHSDWGTDTQYF. Written as DNA, the CDR3 is TGTGCCAGCAGTAGGGTCCACAGCGACTGGGGCACAGATACGCAGTATTTT.

This sequence joins TRBV10-2 and TRBJ2-3; 9 bases are a match to TRBD2. Germline V gene sequence: CDR1 WSHSY, CDR2 SAAADI. The CDR3 is 16 residues long. Trimming removed 5 bases from V and 7 bases from J; junction bases left unmatched: 13. CDR3: CASSPGTSSGVHTQYF. DNA of the CDR3: TGCGCCAGCAGTCCCGGGACCTCTAGCGGGGTTCATACGCAGTATTTT.

This clone was seen more than once but under ten times. V and J are TRBV25-1 and TRBJ1-2; D gene unclear. This CDR3 spans 15 amino acids. Germline CDR1 and CDR2: MGHDK and SYGVNS. Trimming left V 3 bases short and J 4 bases short, with 15 bases between. CDR3 sequence: CASSEPASVLYGYTF. DNA for the CDR3: TGTGCCAGCAGTGAGCCCGCCTCGGTCCTCTATGGCTACACCTTC.

This clone has a handful of counts. The chain is built from TRBV5-1 and TRBJ2-2, with 7 bases fitting TRBD1. Unmatched junction bases numbered 7, after V lost 4 bases and J lost 1 base. Germline-derived CDR1 and CDR2 are SGHRS and YFSETQ. This CDR3 is 16 amino acids long. The CDR3 DNA reads TGCGCCAGCAGCAGGAGCCGGGACAGGAACACCGGGGAGCTGTTTTTT. It encodes CASSRSRDRNTGELFF.

The chain uses TRBV5-6 and TRBJ2-7; TRBD1 aligns across 9 bases. Trimming at V came to 3 bases and at J to 2 bases, leaving 3 bases not matched to a gene. The germline V gene has CDR1 SGHDT and CDR2 YYEEEE. The CDR3 contains 14 residues. The CDR3 sequence is CASSSGTGPYEQYF. CDR3 nucleotide sequence: TGTGCCAGCAGCTCTGGGACAGGGCCCTACGAGCAGTACTTC.

This clone came up many times. The V gene is TRBV7-3, the J gene TRBJ1-1; D uncertain. The germline V gene encodes CDR1 SGHTA and CDR2 FQGTGA. CDR3 length: 13 amino acids. V was trimmed by 4 bases and J by 1 base, leaving 7 bases between them. As DNA, the CDR3 is TGTGCCAGCAGCTCGATGGGGAACACTGAAGCTTTCTTT. It specifies CASSSMGNTEAFF.

This clone was detected only a few times. V usage is TRBV29-1 and J usage is TRBJ2-5; TRBD2 is a possible D gene (5 bases). The V gene's germline CDR1 is SQVTM and CDR2 ANQGSEA. V lost 5 bases and J lost 3, with 13 bases in between. CDR3 length: 13 amino acids. For the CDR3, the DNA is TGCAGCGTTTGGACCGAGGGCAAAGAGACCCAGTACTTC. Its translation: CSVWTEGKETQYF.

The gene calls are TRBV2 and TRBJ2-3; D may be TRBD1 (5 bases). The ends were cut back, 7 bases at V and 3 bases at J, with 14 bases in the middle. The CDR3 has 14 residues. Germline V CDR1 and CDR2: SNHLY, FYNNEI. CDR3 sequence reads: CASKTGVGTDTQYF. The CDR3 DNA is TGTGCCAGCAAAACAGGAGTGGGTACAGATACGCAGTATTTT.

This clone has just a few counts. The chain combines TRBV29-1 with TRBJ2-2; TRBD1 agrees at 9 bases. The CDR3 sequence is 15 residues long. Germline-derived CDR1 and CDR2 are SQVTM and ANQGSEA. Germline trimming cut 3 bases from V and 4 bases from J; bases unmatched to any gene: 6. The CDR3: CSVEKGDRATGELFF. The CDR3 coding sequence is TGCAGCGTTGAGAAGGGGGACAGGGCCACCGGGGAGCTGTTTTTT.

In its sample, this clone was seen a few times. The gene calls are TRBV19 and TRBJ1-1; D is ambiguous. The germline gives CDR1 LNHDA, CDR2 SQIVND (reference sequence). This CDR3 region has 13 residues. V was shortened by 2 bases and J by 1 base, with 5 bases between the two germline ends. The CDR3 DNA reads TGTGCCAGTAGTATAAGAGAGAACACTGAAGCTTTCTTT. Protein product: CASSIRENTEAFF.

Notes on this clone: Additional DNA sequences in this sample encode the identical CDR3. The V gene is TRBV5-6, the J gene TRBJ2-7; tentative D call: TRBD1 (5 bases). V dropped 4 bases and J dropped 3 bases, with 8 bases sitting between them. This CDR3 comprises 12 residues. Germline CDR1 SGHDT, CDR2 YYEEEE. The CDR3 DNA reads TGTGCCAGCAGCAGTGACAGCTACGAGCAGTACTTC. Translated: CASSSDSYEQYF.

This clone was detected a few times. The chain couples TRBV29-1 to TRBJ2-2, with D uncertain. The CDR3 contains 12 residues. Per the germline V gene, CDR1 is SQVTM and CDR2 is ANQGSEA. The V end lost 5 bases, the J end lost 4 bases, and 8 bases lay between the germline ends. The CDR3 DNA reads as TGCAGCGTTATTTCGGCCACCGGGGAGCTGTTTTTT. Translation gives CSVISATGELFF.

V gene TRBV4-1 combines with J gene TRBJ2-7; D possibly corresponds to TRBD2 (5 bases). Trimming removed 8 bases at V and 2 bases at J, with 19 bases between. The germline gives CDR1 MGHRA, CDR2 YSYEKL. CDR3 length: 15 residues. The CDR3 DNA sequence: TGCGCCAGCGCCGCTGGAGGTCATCAAGCCTACGAGCAGTACTTC. Translated, it gives CASAAGGHQAYEQYF.

This clone was seen many times. The gene calls are TRBV19 and TRBJ2-2; D uncertain. The V end lost 7 bases, the J end lost 1 base, and 7 bases lay between the germline ends. Germline V gene lookup returns CDR1 LNHDA and CDR2 SQIVND (reference sequence). The CDR3 sequence is 13 residues long. Written as DNA, the CDR3 is TGTGCCAGTACTCCACGGAACACCGGGGAGCTGTTTTTT. Translation gives CASTPRNTGELFF.

This clone was seen a few times. This sequence joins TRBV29-1 and TRBJ2-1, with 13 bases aligning to TRBD2. The CDR3 contains 13 residues. CDR1 SQVTM and CDR2 ANQGSEA come from the germline V gene. Trimming took 7 bases from V and 9 from J; bases not matched to a gene: 6. The CDR3 nucleotides are TGCAGCGCAGGACTAGCGGGGGTTTTTGAGCAGTTCTTC. Translating it yields CSAGLAGVFEQFF.

This clone was found a few times. The V gene is TRBV7-3, the J gene TRBJ2-1, with 8 bases that match TRBD1. In germline, CDR1 is SGHTA, CDR2 FQGTGA. The CDR3 extends over 15 amino acids. After removal of 3 bases from V and 4 bases from J, the junction contained 5 bases not matched to a gene. CDR3 region: CASSFGQGIYNEQFF. The DNA of the CDR3 is TGTGCCAGCAGCTTCGGACAGGGTATATACAATGAGCAGTTCTTC.

The V call is TRBV6-1, the J call TRBJ1-2, with D perhaps TRBD1 (5 bases). V was trimmed by 3 bases and J by 3 bases, leaving 17 bases between them. This CDR3 is built from 16 residues. The V gene's germline CDR1 is MNHNS and CDR2 SASEGT. The CDR3 spells CASSDLSLVGHYGYTF. CDR3 coding DNA: TGTGCCAGCAGTGACCTGTCCCTGGTGGGGCACTATGGCTACACCTTC.